The 25 T cell receptor beta chains below all came from one sample that was sequenced in a study of cytomegalovirus exposure and HLA in healthy donors. Researchers ran the PCR with 60 Vbeta and 13 Jbeta primers. Sequencing was performed with immunoSEQ multiplex PCR; in TCRdb, only in-frame clones are kept and a portion is missing. The data contain more than 150,000 clones, about 77% of them singletons. Sequenced sample: PBMCs. Receptors were obtained from a woman aged 30 to 39 in good health and CMV-seropositive.

The rearrangement links TRBV2 to TRBJ1-6, with 7 bases matching TRBD1. This CDR3 is 14 amino acids long. Germline trimming cut 7 bases from V and 4 bases from J; bases unmatched to any gene: 4. CDR1 is SNHLY and CDR2 is FYNNEI in the germline V gene. The CDR3 DNA reads TGTGCCAGCACCTGGACAGGTTATAATTCACCCCTCCACTTT. Its protein product is CASTWTGYNSPLHF.

This clone was counted a few times. The chain carries TRBV27 and TRBJ2-1, with 12 bases matching TRBD2. The junction had 18 bases not matched to a gene; V was cut back by 5 bases and J by 10 bases. The CDR3 is made up of 18 amino acids. Germline lookup yields CDR1 MNHEY and CDR2 SMNVEV (reference sequence). This chain's CDR3 is CASSPNLLAGGPSWEQFF. In DNA, the CDR3 is TGTGCCAGCAGTCCAAACCTTCTAGCGGGGGGGCCCTCGTGGGAGCAGTTCTTC.

This chain joins TRBV2 and TRBJ2-1, with 10 bases that match TRBD2. J lost 4 bases, V lost 6 bases, and 3 bases had no gene match. The length of the CDR3 is 14 residues. Looked up from germline, CDR1 is SNHLY and CDR2 is FYNNEI. CDR3 in amino acids: CASSRTSGYNEQFF. CDR3 DNA: TGTGCCAGCAGCCGGACTAGCGGATACAATGAGCAGTTCTTC. Supplemented by reference TRBV2 and TRBJ2-1, the full variable domain reads EPEVTQTPSHQVTQMGQEVILRCVPISNHLYFYWYRQILGQKVEFLVSFYNNEISEKSEIFDDQFSVERPDGSNFTLKIRSTKLEDSAMYFCASSRTSGYNEQFFGPGTRLTVL.

The V call is TRBV5-8, the J call TRBJ2-3, with TRBD1 as a possible D gene (6 bases). V dropped 4 bases and J dropped 6 bases, with 18 bases sitting between them. There are 15 residues in the CDR3. From germline, CDR1 is SGHTS and CDR2 YDEGEE. This CDR3 is CASSVGQARGDTQYF. In nucleotides, the CDR3 is TGTGCCAGCAGCGTGGGACAAGCCCGAGGGGATACGCAGTATTTT. Together with reference TRBV5-8 and TRBJ2-3, the CDR3 gives the full variable domain: EAGVTQSPTHLIKTRGQQATLRCSPISGHTSVYWYQQALGLGLQFLLWYDEGEERNRGNFPPRFSGRQFPNYSSELNVNALELEDSALYLCASSVGQARGDTQYFGPGTRLTVL.

The J gene is TRBJ2-2, the V gene TRBV28; tentative D call: TRBD1 (5 bases). CDR3 length: 13 residues. The V end was cut by 8 bases, the J end by 3 bases, with 10 bases between. The V gene's germline CDR1 is MDHEN and CDR2 SYDVKM. This CDR3 reads CASGEGDTGELFF. Here the CDR3 DNA reads TGTGCCAGCGGGGAAGGGGACACCGGGGAGCTGTTTTTT.

This clone was seen more than once but under ten times. The V and J genes are TRBV5-1 and TRBJ2-6; D unresolved. The CDR3 contains 15 residues. Germline lookup yields CDR1 SGHRS and CDR2 YFSETQ. The V gene lost 2 bases and the J gene lost 4 bases, with 10 bases spanning the gap. CDR3 nucleotide sequence: TGCGCCAGCAGCTTAAGCCCACTGGGGGCCAACGTCCTGACTTTC. This translates into CASSLSPLGANVLTF. Drawing the rest from reference TRBV5-1 and TRBJ2-6, the complete variable domain is KAGVTQTPRYLIKTRGQQVTLSCSPISGHRSVSWYQQTPGQGLQFLFEYFSETQRNKGNFPGRFSGRQFSNSRSEMNVSTLELGDSALYLCASSLSPLGANVLTFGAGSRLTVL.

The chain uses TRBV10-2 and TRBJ1-4; no clear D gene. The CDR3 extends over 16 amino acids. The germline V gene encodes CDR1 WSHSY and CDR2 SAAADI. The ends were cut back, 2 bases at V and 3 bases at J, with 13 bases in the middle. CDR3 sequence: CASSEALLAANEKLFF. Here the CDR3 DNA reads TGCGCCAGCAGTGAGGCCCTGCTGGCAGCTAATGAAAAACTGTTTTTT.

This clone was seen a single time. The chain joins TRBV19 to TRBJ2-2, with D perhaps TRBD1 (7 bases). From germline, CDR1 is LNHDA and CDR2 SQIVND (reference sequence). There are 16 residues in the CDR3. V shed 4 bases and J shed 5 bases, with 17 bases lying between them. The CDR3 spells CASSKTGRMRTGELFF. CDR3 nucleotide sequence: TGTGCCAGTAGTAAGACAGGGAGGATGAGAACCGGGGAGCTGTTTTTT.

V and J are TRBV5-6 and TRBJ2-7; a weak D match, TRBD2 (5 bases). CDR1 SGHDT and CDR2 YYEEEE come from the germline V gene. The V end was cut by 3 bases, the J end by 7 bases, with 11 bases between. This CDR3 spans 12 amino acids. The DNA for the CDR3 is TGTGCCAGCAGCTGGCAGGAGGAGGAGCAGTACTTC. Its translation is CASSWQEEEQYF. Full variable domain (rest looked up from reference TRBV5-6 and TRBJ2-7): DAGVTQSPTHLIKTRGQQVTLRCSPKSGHDTVSWYQQALGQGPQFIFQYYEEEERQRGNFPDRFSGHQFPNYSSELNVNALLLGDSALYLCASSWQEEEQYFGPGTRLTVT.

DNA for the CDR3: TGTGCCAGCAGCTTAGAATTAGCGGGGGGGCCGGTTGGAGAGACCCAGTACTTC. As protein: CASSLELAGGPVGETQYF. This rearrangement joins TRBV11-2 to TRBJ2-5, with 11 bases identical to TRBD2. Germline V lookup: CDR1 SGHAT, CDR2 FQNNGV. V shed 0 bases, J shed 4 bases, and the junction held 10 bases outside the gene matches. The CDR3 is made up of 18 amino acids.

As to this clone: The sample contains more than one DNA sequence encoding this CDR3. The V and J genes are TRBV7-2 and TRBJ1-5; a weak D match, TRBD1 (5 bases). The germline V and J ends were trimmed by 4 bases and 0 bases, with 16 bases remaining between them. The germline CDR1 and CDR2 sequences are SGHTA and FQGNSA. This CDR3 region has 17 residues. The CDR3 DNA reads TGTGCCAGCAGCTCCGACAGTCTGGGCTATAGCAATCAGCCCCAGCATTTT. It encodes CASSSDSLGYSNQPQHF.

This chain uses TRBV18 with TRBJ2-7; D may be TRBD1 (5 bases). V was cut by 4 bases and J by 3 bases, with 7 bases left in between. This CDR3 region has 12 residues. From germline, CDR1 is KGHSH and CDR2 LQKENI. CDR3 sequence (DNA): TGTGCCAGCTCACTGCAGGGCTACGAGCAGTACTTC. It codes for CASSLQGYEQYF.

This clone is a singleton in its sample. The rearrangement links TRBV28 to TRBJ2-3; possible D gene TRBD1, 5 bases. The CDR3 sequence is 11 residues long. Trimming left V 7 bases short and J 7 bases short, with 9 bases between. Germline V gene sequence: CDR1 MDHEN, CDR2 SYDVKM. Written as DNA, the CDR3 is TGTGCCAGCACAGGGTCGTATACGCAGTATTTT. It codes for CASTGSYTQYF.

J is TRBJ2-1 and V is TRBV7-9; 14 bases are shared with TRBD2. Germline-derived CDR1 and CDR2 are SEHNR and FQNEAQ (reference sequence). This CDR3 contains 16 residues. V was clipped by 5 bases and J by 8 bases; unmatched bases: 8. The CDR3 coding sequence is TGTGCCAGCAGCCCCAGGACTAGCGGGGGGTACCATGAGCAGTTCTTC. Protein: CASSPRTSGGYHEQFF.

The chain employs TRBV6-4 and TRBJ2-1, with 7 bases that match TRBD2. The trim removed 6 bases at V and 10 bases at J, leaving 9 bases unmatched. The CDR3 is made up of 13 amino acids. The germline gives CDR1 MRHNA, CDR2 SNTAGT. The CDR3 loop is CASSAERGGEQFF. CDR3 DNA: TGTGCCAGCAGCGCCGAGCGGGGCGGGGAGCAGTTCTTC.

This clone was counted a few times. This rearrangement joins TRBV27 to TRBJ2-1; the match to TRBD2 covers 9 bases. J was trimmed by 6 bases and V by 6 bases; bases with no gene match: 12. Germline-derived CDR1 and CDR2 are MNHEY and SMNVEV (reference sequence). There are 16 residues in the CDR3. In nucleotides, the CDR3 is TGTGCCAGCAGCCGGGGGGGGACTAGCCTGGTCAATGAGCAGTTCTTC. Its protein is CASSRGGTSLVNEQFF.

This chain uses TRBV7-6 with TRBJ2-3; 9 positions agree with TRBD2. In germline, CDR1 is SGHVS, CDR2 FNYEAQ. The length of the CDR3 is 16 residues. Trimming at V came to 1 base and at J to 2 bases, leaving 4 bases not matched to a gene. CDR3 nucleotide sequence: TGTGCCAGCAGCTTAGGAGCGGGGGGATACACAGATACGCAGTATTTT. Translating it yields CASSLGAGGYTDTQYF.

The V gene is TRBV19, the J gene TRBJ1-5; possible D gene TRBD1, 5 bases. V was cut by 4 bases and J by 2 bases, with 15 bases left in between. This CDR3 region has 16 residues. The germline V gene encodes CDR1 LNHDA and CDR2 SQIVND (reference sequence). The CDR3: CASSKRGYSGNQPQHF. CDR3 DNA sequence: TGTGCCAGTAGTAAAAGGGGTTACTCCGGCAATCAGCCCCAGCATTTT.

The gene calls are TRBV11-1 and TRBJ2-5, with 10 bases aligning to TRBD2. The germline gives CDR1 SGHAT, CDR2 FQDESV (reference sequence). V dropped 6 bases and J dropped 5; count of bases not matched to a gene: 9. The CDR3 sequence is 15 residues long. CDR3 region: CASRVSGGQQETQYF. CDR3 coding DNA: TGTGCCAGCAGGGTTAGCGGGGGGCAGCAGGAGACCCAGTACTTC.

V is TRBV28 and J is TRBJ2-2, with D hard to call. V lost 5 bases and J 6 bases, leaving 7 bases between the germline ends. The CDR3 is made up of 12 amino acids. Germline assignment: CDR1 MDHEN and CDR2 SYDVKM. The CDR3 sequence is CASSLDPGELFF. In DNA form, the CDR3 reads TGTGCCAGCAGTCTAGACCCCGGGGAGCTGTTTTTT.

The chain links TRBV7-9 to TRBJ1-6; D gene ambiguous. The germline gives CDR1 SEHNR, CDR2 FQNEAQ (reference sequence). CDR3 length: 12 amino acids. Trimming took 5 bases from V and 14 from J, leaving 13 bases between them. The CDR3 protein is CASSADESALHF. In nucleotides, the CDR3 is TGTGCCAGCAGCGCCGACGAAAGCGCCCTCCACTTT.

The chain carries TRBV9 and TRBJ2-3, with a weak D call TRBD1 (5 bases). CDR3 size: 15 residues. Germline V CDR1 and CDR2: SGDLS, YYNGEE. V dropped 0 bases and J dropped 0 bases, with 8 bases sitting between them. The DNA for the CDR3 is TGTGCCAGCAGCGTAGGGGGCGCCAGCACAGATACGCAGTATTTT. The encoded protein is CASSVGGASTDTQYF. The variable domain in full, completed from reference TRBV9 and TRBJ2-3, reads DSGVTQTPKHLITATGQRVTLRCSPRSGDLSVYWYQQSLDQGLQFLIQYYNGEERAKGNILERFSAQQFPDLHSELNLSSLELGDSALYFCASSVGGASTDTQYFGPGTRLTVL.

This clone was detected a few times. The chain couples TRBV2 to TRBJ2-3; tentatively, D is TRBD1 (5 bases). Trimming removed 6 bases from V and 0 bases from J, with 7 bases in between. Germline V gene sequence: CDR1 SNHLY, CDR2 FYNNEI. CDR3 size: 13 residues. CDR3 loop: CASRQDSTDTQYF. The CDR3, as DNA: TGTGCCAGCAGACAGGATAGCACAGATACGCAGTATTTT.

The chain links TRBV5-5 to TRBJ2-1, with D possibly matching TRBD2 (5 bases). The length of the CDR3 is 15 residues. V shed 5 bases and J shed 4 bases, with 16 bases lying between them. Germline V lookup: CDR1 SGHKS, CDR2 YYEKEE (reference sequence). The CDR3 nucleotides read TGTGCCAGCAGTCCGCGGGCGGGCACTTACAATGAGCAGTTCTTC. It is translated as CASSPRAGTYNEQFF.

This clone was seen a few times. J is TRBJ1-5 and V is TRBV5-4; D might be TRBD1 (5 bases). CDR3 length: 15 amino acids. Germline-derived CDR1 and CDR2 are SGHNT and YYREEE (reference sequence). The germline V and J ends were trimmed by 3 bases and 0 bases, with 10 bases remaining between them. In DNA, the CDR3 is TGTGCCAGCAGCTGGGGGGGGAATAGCAATCAGCCCCAGCATTTT. Its protein product is CASSWGGNSNQPQHF.